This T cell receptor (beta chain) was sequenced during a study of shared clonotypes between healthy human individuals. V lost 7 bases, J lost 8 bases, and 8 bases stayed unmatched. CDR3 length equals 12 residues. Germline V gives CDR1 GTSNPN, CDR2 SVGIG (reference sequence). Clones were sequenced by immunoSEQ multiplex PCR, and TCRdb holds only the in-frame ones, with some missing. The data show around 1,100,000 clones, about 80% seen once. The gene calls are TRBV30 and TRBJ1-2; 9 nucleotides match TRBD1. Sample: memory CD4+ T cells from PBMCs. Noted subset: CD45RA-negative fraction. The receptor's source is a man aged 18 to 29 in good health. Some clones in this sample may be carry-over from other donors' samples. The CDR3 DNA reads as TGTGCCTCCTCGGACAGGGGAGAGGGCTACACCTTC. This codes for CASSDRGEGYTF. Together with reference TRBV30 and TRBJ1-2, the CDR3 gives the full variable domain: SQTIHQWPATLVQPVGSPLSLECTVEGTSNPNLYWYRQAAGRGLQLLFYSVGIGQISSEVPQNLSASRPQDRQFILSSKKLLLSDSGFYLCASSDRGEGYTFGSGTRLTVV.